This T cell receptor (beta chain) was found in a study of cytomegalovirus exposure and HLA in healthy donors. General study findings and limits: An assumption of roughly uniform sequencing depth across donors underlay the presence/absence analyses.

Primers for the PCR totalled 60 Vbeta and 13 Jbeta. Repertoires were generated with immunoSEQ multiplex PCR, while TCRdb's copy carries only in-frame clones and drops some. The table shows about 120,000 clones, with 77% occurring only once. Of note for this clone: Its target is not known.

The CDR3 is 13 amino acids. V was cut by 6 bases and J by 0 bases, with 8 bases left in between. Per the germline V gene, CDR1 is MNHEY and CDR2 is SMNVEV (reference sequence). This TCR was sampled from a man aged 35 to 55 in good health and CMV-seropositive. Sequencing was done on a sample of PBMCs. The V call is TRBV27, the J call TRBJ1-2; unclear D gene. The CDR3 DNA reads TGTGCCAGCAGCCGGGGAGCTAACTATGGCTACACCTTC. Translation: CASSRGANYGYTF.